This entry is about one T cell receptor (beta chain). From germline, CDR1 is SEHNR and CDR2 FQNEAQ (reference sequence). CDR3 length equals 14 residues. V lost 3 bases and J 2 bases, leaving 9 bases between the germline ends. This sample is drawn from a study of control samples from healthy donors and cancer patients. Assay used: immunoSEQ multiplex PCR; TCRdb lists only in-frame clones, some missing. The table includes about 140,000 clones, about 90% detected once. Material: blood. The sequence was obtained from a man aged 18 to 29 in good health. V and J are TRBV7-9 and TRBJ2-3; D tentatively fits TRBD1 or TRBD2 (5 bases each). The CDR3 here is CASSFSGPTDTQYF. The CDR3, as DNA: TGTGCCAGCAGCTTTTCGGGACCCACAGATACGCAGTATTTT.